This T cell receptor (beta chain) emerged from a study of human T cells and chemical hapten exposure. Study background: Skin of the upper inner arm, 2 cm by 2 cm, received 2% DPC for sensitization. The study patch tested 0.01% DPC on the upper back and read results at 6 days.

Unique molecular identifiers were attached to individual cDNA molecules during library preparation. Each CDR3 protein is one row after TCRdb ran MiXCR on the RACE reads. The data contain roughly 38,000 distinct CDR3 sequences, around 12% of them singletons. Notes on the study in general: Once DPC sensitization occurred, TCRs above 1 in 1000 frequency showed no change.

A remark on this clonotype: Its antigen is unidentified.

Germline V gene data show CDR1 as SGHRS and CDR2 as YFSETQ. The CDR3 contains 13 residues. V lost 5 bases to trimming and J lost 5 bases, with 14 bases between them. The time point: pre-sensitization, week 0. The sample's treatment: therapeutic diphenylcyclopropenone sensitization with weekly scalp DPC. The starting material, unfractionated whole blood, was used for total RNA extraction. The TCR originated in a woman aged 40-49 years with alopecia areata. Some clones in this sample may be carry-over from other donors' samples. The sample was whole blood, taken in connection with sensitization to the hapten diphenylcyclopropenone (DPC). The chain employs TRBV5-1 and TRBJ2-7; D unclear. CDR3: CASSQHDRNEQYF. As DNA, the CDR3 is TGCGCCAGCAGTCAACACGACCGAAACGAGCAGTACTTC.